The clone carrying this T cell receptor (beta chain) was seen once. The antigen is undetermined. Here immunoSEQ multiplex PCR was the method, and the copy in TCRdb shows in-frame clones only, minus some. Among almost 85,000 clones listed, approximately 88% were seen once. The data are from a study of PD-1 blockade in classical Hodgkin lymphoma. Study findings and constraints: Whereas CD4+ TCR diversity had risen significantly by C4D1, CD8+ TCR diversity had not. Some patients started nivolumab under 1 year after ASCT, and they were excluded.

After autologous stem cell transplantation all patients relapsed, and prior brentuximab vedotin exposure differed between cohorts. The CDR3 is 13 residues long. Trimming took off 2 bases at V and 6 bases at J, with 10 bases between the two ends. Germline V gene data show CDR1 as MNHEY and CDR2 as SVGAGI. V usage is TRBV6-5 and J usage is TRBJ1-1; D remains ambiguous. The TCR sequence derives from a human donor with classical Hodgkin lymphoma. Sequences were derived from peripheral blood mononuclear cells (PBMCs), sampled at baseline. CDR3 DNA: TGTGCCAGCAGTTACATGAAAGGCTCTGAAGCTTTCTTT. Translating gives CASSYMKGSEAFF.